This entry lists 15 T cell receptor beta chains sequenced from one sample in a study of T cell repertoires in cytomegalovirus infection. TCRdb used MiXCR to reprocess the reads, holding one entry per CDR3 protein. The table lists around 300,000 distinct CDR3 sequences, less than 25% of them singletons. Their antigen targets remain unknown. Material: cultured PBMCs, obtained from culture after CMV antigen stimulation. The receptor set was obtained from a human donor in good health (CMV status not recorded). Some clones in this sample may be carry-over from other donors' samples.

The J gene is TRBJ1-1, the V gene TRBV7-2; TRBD1 matches 7 bases. The CDR3 is 15 residues long. The J segment lost 4 bases and the V segment lost 1 base, leaving 6 bases of the junction unmatched. The germline CDR1 and CDR2 sequences are SGHTA and FQGNSA. CDR3 region: CASSLVSRGATEAFF. The CDR3 DNA reads TGTGCCAGCAGCTTAGTTTCCAGGGGGGCCACTGAAGCTTTCTTT.

This clonotype was seen a few times. The chain couples TRBV7-6 to TRBJ2-7; the D is unclear. V shed 4 bases and J shed 6 bases, with 16 bases lying between them. The CDR3 loop spans 14 amino acids. Per the germline V gene, CDR1 is SGHVS and CDR2 is FNYEAQ. CDR3 nucleotides: TGTGCCAGCAGCTCCCCGAAGGAGCTTTTCGAGCAGTACTTC. Protein sequence: CASSSPKELFEQYF.

This clonotype was counted between two and nine times. The rearrangement links TRBV4-1 to TRBJ1-1, with D hard to call. Germline CDR1 MGHRA, CDR2 YSYEKL. The CDR3 extends over 13 amino acids. The V and J ends lost 0 bases and 7 bases respectively, with 9 bases between them. CDR3 sequence reads: CASSQDAGLEAFF. The DNA for the CDR3 is TGCGCCAGCAGCCAAGATGCGGGTCTTGAAGCTTTCTTT.

This clonotype was seen a few times. The chain carries TRBV7-2 and TRBJ1-1; no definite D call. In germline, CDR1 is SGHTA, CDR2 FQGNSA. V was clipped by 1 base and J by 6 bases, with 12 bases between them. The CDR3 length is 14 residues. The DNA of the CDR3 is TGTGCCAGCAGCTTAGTCGGAGGAGAGGCTGAAGCTTTCTTT. Translating it yields CASSLVGGEAEAFF.

This clonotype was recorded many times. The CDR3 coding sequence is TGTGCCAGTAGTATAATGGACGTCAGAGGCTACACCTTC. It yields the protein CASSIMDVRGYTF. The chain links TRBV19 to TRBJ1-2; no reliable D call. The CDR3 consists of 13 residues. Trimming cost V 2 bases and J 8 bases, with 12 bases left between them. The V gene's germline CDR1 is LNHDA and CDR2 SQIVND (reference sequence).

This clonotype turned up a few times. This chain joins TRBV7-8 and TRBJ2-7; 8 nucleotides line up with TRBD2. The CDR3 has 16 residues. Unmatched junction bases numbered 10, after V lost 1 base and J lost 5 bases. The germline CDR1 and CDR2 sequences are SGHVS and FQNEAQ. The CDR3 loop is CASSLEPGGAEHEQYF. In DNA form, the CDR3 reads TGTGCCAGCAGCTTAGAGCCCGGGGGGGCTGAGCACGAGCAGTACTTC.

This clonotype has a handful of counts. The chain links TRBV6-5 to TRBJ1-2, with D perhaps TRBD1 (5 bases). The CDR3 runs to 13 residues. With 8 bases removed from V and 8 bases from J, the gap between germline ends came to 18 bases. Germline CDR1 reads MNHEY; CDR2 reads SVGAGI. CDR3 sequence: CASATTGRGGYTF. In DNA, the CDR3 is TGTGCCAGCGCCACGACGGGGCGCGGAGGCTACACCTTC.

This clonotype was observed a few times. The chain has TRBV2 and TRBJ2-3; 12 bases match TRBD1. This CDR3 has 16 amino acids. Germline V gives CDR1 SNHLY, CDR2 FYNNEI. Trimming cost V 4 bases and J 5 bases; bases outside gene matches: 7. The CDR3 DNA reads TGTGCCAGCAGTGTTAGCGGGACAGGGGGCGTAGATACGCAGTATTTT. It is translated as CASSVSGTGGVDTQYF.

The table lists this clonotype with a few counts. The chain joins TRBV4-1 to TRBJ2-7; 10 bases map to TRBD2. Trimming at V came to 3 bases and at J to 5 bases, leaving 13 bases not matched to a gene. This CDR3 contains 17 residues. In germline, CDR1 is MGHRA, CDR2 YSYEKL. The CDR3 here is CASSHPAAGTSVNEQYF. The CDR3 DNA sequence: TGCGCCAGCAGCCACCCGGCGGCCGGGACTAGCGTTAACGAGCAGTACTTC.

This clonotype was recorded a few times. This sequence joins TRBV6-5 and TRBJ2-1; TRBD1 aligns across 9 bases. The CDR3 length is 15 residues. Per germline, CDR1 MNHEY and CDR2 SVGAGI. J lost 10 bases, V lost 5 bases, and 12 bases had no gene match. The chain's CDR3 is CASSPRAQGAGEQFF. The DNA of the CDR3 is TGTGCCAGCAGTCCCCGGGCACAGGGGGCTGGGGAGCAGTTCTTC.

The V call is TRBV2, the J call TRBJ2-5; D possibly uses TRBD1 or TRBD2 (5 bases each). Germline V gene lookup returns CDR1 SNHLY and CDR2 FYNNEI. V lost 3 bases to trimming and J lost 4 bases, with 15 bases between them. This CDR3 has 15 residues. The CDR3 DNA sequence: TGTGCCAGCAGTGATAGAACGGGACGGCTAGAGACCCAGTACTTC. This encodes CASSDRTGRLETQYF.

CDR3 sequence reads: CSAPLGANTEAFF. The CDR3 DNA is TGCAGTGCTCCCCTAGGGGCGAACACTGAAGCTTTCTTT. The rearrangement links TRBV20-1 to TRBJ1-1, with D possibly matching TRBD1 (5 bases). The CDR3 extends over 13 amino acids. Germline-derived CDR1 and CDR2 are DFQATT and SNEGSKA (reference sequence). V dropped 5 bases and J dropped 1 base, with 11 bases sitting between them.

This clonotype was picked up many times. The chain carries TRBV12-3 or TRBV12-4 and TRBJ1-2; maybe TRBD1 (5 bases). The length of the CDR3 is 14 residues. Trimming left V 6 bases short and J 8 bases short, with 19 bases between. The CDR3, as DNA: TGTGCCAGCAGAGCCCAGGACACGAGGTACGGCTACACCTTC. Its translation: CASRAQDTRYGYTF.

This clonotype has ten or more counts. The gene calls are TRBV12-3 or TRBV12-4 and TRBJ1-5; unclear D gene. V was cut by 5 bases and J by 5 bases, with 7 bases left in between. This CDR3 contains 12 residues. CDR3 in DNA: TGTGCCAGCAGTCCCGGGCATCAGCCCCAGCATTTT. Translation: CASSPGHQPQHF.

Many counts were recorded for this clonotype. V usage is TRBV12-3 or TRBV12-4 and J usage is TRBJ2-1; no reliable D call. There are 14 residues in the CDR3. V gave up 4 bases and J gave up 2 bases, with 9 bases separating them. Written as DNA, the CDR3 is TGTGCCAGCAGTTCCTCGGTTACCTACAATGAGCAGTTCTTC. Its translation: CASSSSVTYNEQFF.